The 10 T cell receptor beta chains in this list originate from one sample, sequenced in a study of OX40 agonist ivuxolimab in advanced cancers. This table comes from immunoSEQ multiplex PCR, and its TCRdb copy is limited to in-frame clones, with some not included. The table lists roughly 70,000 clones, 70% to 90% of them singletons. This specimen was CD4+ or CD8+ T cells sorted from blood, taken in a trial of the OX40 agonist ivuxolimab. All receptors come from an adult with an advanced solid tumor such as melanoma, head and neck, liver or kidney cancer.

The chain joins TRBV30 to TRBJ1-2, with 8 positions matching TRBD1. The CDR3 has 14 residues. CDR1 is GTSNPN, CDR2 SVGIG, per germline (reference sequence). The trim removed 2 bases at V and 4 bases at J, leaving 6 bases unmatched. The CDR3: CAWSPDRVGYGYTF. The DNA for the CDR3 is TGTGCCTGGAGTCCGGACAGGGTAGGCTATGGCTACACCTTC. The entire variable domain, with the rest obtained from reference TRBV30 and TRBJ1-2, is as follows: SQTIHQWPATLVQPVGSPLSLECTVEGTSNPNLYWYRQAAGRGLQLLFYSVGIGQISSEVPQNLSASRPQDRQFILSSKKLLLSDSGFYLCAWSPDRVGYGYTFGSGTRLTVV.

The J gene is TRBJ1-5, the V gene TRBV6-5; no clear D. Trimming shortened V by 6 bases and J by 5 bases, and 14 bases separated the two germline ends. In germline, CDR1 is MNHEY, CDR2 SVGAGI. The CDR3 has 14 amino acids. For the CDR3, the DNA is TGTGCCAGCAGCAGCGGGGAAAGCCATCAGCCCCAGCATTTT. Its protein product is CASSSGESHQPQHF.

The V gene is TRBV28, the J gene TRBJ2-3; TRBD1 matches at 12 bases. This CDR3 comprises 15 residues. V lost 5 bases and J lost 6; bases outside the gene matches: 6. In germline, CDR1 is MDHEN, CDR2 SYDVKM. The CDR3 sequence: CASSIRDRGLDTQYF. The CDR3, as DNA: TGTGCCAGCAGTATCCGGGACAGGGGGCTGGATACGCAGTATTTT.

The DNA for the CDR3 is TGTGCCAGCAGGGGACAGCACCTCCAAGAGACCCAGTACTTC. It codes for CASRGQHLQETQYF. The chain has TRBV2 and TRBJ2-5; 7 nucleotides line up with TRBD1. The V segment lost 6 bases and the J segment 1 base; nucleotides outside the gene matches: 5. Germline V gene data show CDR1 as SNHLY and CDR2 as FYNNEI. This CDR3 has 14 residues.

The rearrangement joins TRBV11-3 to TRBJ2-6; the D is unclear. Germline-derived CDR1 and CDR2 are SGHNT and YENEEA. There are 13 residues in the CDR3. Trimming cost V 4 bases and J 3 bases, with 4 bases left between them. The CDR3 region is CASSWNGANVLTF. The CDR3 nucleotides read TGTGCCAGCAGCTGGAATGGGGCCAACGTCCTGACTTTC.

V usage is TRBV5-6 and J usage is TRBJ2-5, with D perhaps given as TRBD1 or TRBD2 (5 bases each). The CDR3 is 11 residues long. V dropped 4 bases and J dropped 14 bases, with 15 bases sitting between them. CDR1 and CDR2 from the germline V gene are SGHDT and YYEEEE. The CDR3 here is CASSQGPSTYF. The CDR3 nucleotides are TGTGCCAGCAGCCAGGGACCGAGTACCTACTTC.

The CDR3 loop is CSVEGGGALNEQFF. The CDR3 DNA is TGCAGCGTTGAAGGCGGGGGGGCCCTCAATGAGCAGTTCTTC. The chain combines TRBV29-1 with TRBJ2-1; the match to TRBD2 covers 9 bases. Looked up from germline, CDR1 is SQVTM and CDR2 is ANQGSEA. The CDR3 is 14 amino acids. The trim removed 1 base at V and 6 bases at J, leaving 4 bases unmatched.

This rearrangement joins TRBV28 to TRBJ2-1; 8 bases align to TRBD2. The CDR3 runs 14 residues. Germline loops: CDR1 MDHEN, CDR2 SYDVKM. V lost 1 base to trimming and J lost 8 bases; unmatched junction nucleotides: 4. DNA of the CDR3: TGTGCCAGCAGTTTATCGGGAGGGGCTTATGAGCAGTTCTTC. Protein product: CASSLSGGAYEQFF.

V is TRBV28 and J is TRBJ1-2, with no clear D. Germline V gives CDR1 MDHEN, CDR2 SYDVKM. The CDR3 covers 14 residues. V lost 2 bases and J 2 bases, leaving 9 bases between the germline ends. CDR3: CASSLHGKNYGYTF. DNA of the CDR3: TGTGCCAGCAGTTTACATGGGAAGAACTATGGCTACACCTTC.

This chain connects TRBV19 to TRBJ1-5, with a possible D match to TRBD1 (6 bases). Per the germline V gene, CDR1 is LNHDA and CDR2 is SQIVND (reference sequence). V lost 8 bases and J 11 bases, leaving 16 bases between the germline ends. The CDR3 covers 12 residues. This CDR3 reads CASEGERMAQHF. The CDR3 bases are TGTGCCAGTGAGGGGGAGAGGATGGCCCAGCATTTT.